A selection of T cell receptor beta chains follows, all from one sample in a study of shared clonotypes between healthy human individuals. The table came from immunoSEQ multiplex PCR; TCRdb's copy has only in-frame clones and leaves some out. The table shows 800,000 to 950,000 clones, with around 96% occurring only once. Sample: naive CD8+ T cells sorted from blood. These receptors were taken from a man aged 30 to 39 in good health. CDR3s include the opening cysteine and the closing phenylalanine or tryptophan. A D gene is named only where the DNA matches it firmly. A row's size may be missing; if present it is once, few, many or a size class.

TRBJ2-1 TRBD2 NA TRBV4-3 TGCGCCAGCAGCCGAACTAGCGGGGGGTTCTACAATGAGCAGTTCTTC CASSRTSGGFYNEQFF
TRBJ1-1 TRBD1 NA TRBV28 TGTGCCAGCAGTTTTTCAGGGGGCGGCTGGGGGACTGAAGCTTTCTTT CASSFSGGGWGTEAFF
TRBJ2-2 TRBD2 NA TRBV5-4 TGTGCCAGCAGCTTGAACCTAGCGGGTACGAACACCGGGGAGCTGTTTTTT CASSLNLAGTNTGELFF
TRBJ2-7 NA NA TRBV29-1 TGCAGCGTTGCCCCTTTTTCCTACGAGCAGTACTTC CSVAPFSYEQYF
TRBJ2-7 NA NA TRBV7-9 TGTGCCAGCAGCCCCTCCTTGCTGAAAAGACTCTCCTACGAGCAGTACTTC CASSPSLLKRLSYEQYF
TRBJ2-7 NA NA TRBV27 TGTGCCAGCAGTATAGTGGGAGGAAACTCCTACGAGCAGTACTTC CASSIVGGNSYEQYF
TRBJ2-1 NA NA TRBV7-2 TGTGCCAGCAGCTTAACCTACAATGAGCAGTTCTTC CASSLTYNEQFF
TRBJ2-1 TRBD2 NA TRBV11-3 TGTGCCAGCAGCGGGCAGCGGGAGGGAGATTACAATGAGCAGTTCTTC CASSGQREGDYNEQFF
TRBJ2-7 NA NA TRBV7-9 TGTGCCAGCAGCTTGCAGGGCTGGACCTACGAGCAGTACTTC CASSLQGWTYEQYF
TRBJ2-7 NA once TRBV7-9 TGTGCCAGCACCCTCAACGGCCCCTACGAGCAGTACTTC CASTLNGPYEQYF
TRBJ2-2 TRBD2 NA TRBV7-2 TGTGCCAGCAGCTGGACTAGTACCGGGGAGCTGTTTTTT CASSWTSTGELFF
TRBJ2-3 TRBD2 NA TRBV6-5 TGTGCCAGCAGTTACGGGTTAGCGGGGGGGCAGGATACGCAGTATTTT CASSYGLAGGQDTQYF
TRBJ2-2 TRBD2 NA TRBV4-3 TGCGCCAGCAGTCCCGCGGGGGGTGGCACCGGGGAGCTGTTTTTT CASSPAGGGTGELFF
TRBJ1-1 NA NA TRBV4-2 TGTGCCAGCAGCCAAGATCAAGGAGGGGCCACTGAAGCTTTCTTT CASSQDQGGATEAFF
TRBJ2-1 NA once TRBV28 TGTGCCAGCAGTTTAGGGCAGACCATTGAGCAGTTCTTC CASSLGQTIEQFF
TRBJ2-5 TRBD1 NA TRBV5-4 TGTGCCAGCAGCTTTACGGGACAGGGGGCAAAAGAGACCCAGTACTTC CASSFTGQGAKETQYF
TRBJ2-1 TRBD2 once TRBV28 TGTGCCAGCAGTTTAGCGGGAGGACGATCCGATGAGCAGTTCTTC CASSLAGGRSDEQFF
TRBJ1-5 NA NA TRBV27 TGTGCCAGCAGTTTAGTGCCCGGAGGTAATCAGCCCCAGCATTTT CASSLVPGGNQPQHF
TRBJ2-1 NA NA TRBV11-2 TGTGCCAGCAGCTTAGTGGGGGCTACCCCCCACAATGAGCAGTTCTTC CASSLVGATPHNEQFF
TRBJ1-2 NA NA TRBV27 TGTGCCAGCAGTTCACTAACGGGTGGAGGGTATGGCTACACCTTC CASSSLTGGGYGYTF
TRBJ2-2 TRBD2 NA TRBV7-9 TGTGCCAGCAGCTCGAGCGGGAGGGCCTTGTACAACACCGGGGAGCTGTTTTTT CASSSSGRALYNTGELFF
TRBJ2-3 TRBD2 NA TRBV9 TGTGCCAGCAGCGAGGGAGGGTTTCCTAGCACAGATACGCAGTATTTT CASSEGGFPSTDTQYF
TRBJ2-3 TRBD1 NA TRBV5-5 TGTGCCAGCAGCTTCCGGGACAGGGGGGCAGATACGCAGTATTTT CASSFRDRGADTQYF
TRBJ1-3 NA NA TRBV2 TGTGCCAGTGGGGGCAGAAACACCATATATTTT CASGGRNTIYF
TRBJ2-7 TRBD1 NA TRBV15 TGTGCCACCAGCAGAAGATCCCCTGATTGGGGGACAGGGGGCGACGAGCAGTACTTC CATSRRSPDWGTGGDEQYF
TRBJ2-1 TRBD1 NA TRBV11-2 TGTGCCAGCAGCTCCCGGGACAGGGGTGGAAATGAGCAGTTCTTC CASSSRDRGGNEQFF
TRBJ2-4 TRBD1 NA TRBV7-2 TGTGCCAGCAGCTCGGGACAGGGCCAAGCCAAAAACATTCAGTACTTC CASSSGQGQAKNIQYF
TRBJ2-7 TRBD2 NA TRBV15 TGTGCCACCAGCGCACCAACTAGCGGTAAGCAGTACTTC CATSAPTSGKQYF
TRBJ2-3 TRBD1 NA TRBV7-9 TGTGCCAGCAGCTTATCTCCGGGACAGGGGGTATCAGATACGCAGTATTTT CASSLSPGQGVSDTQYF
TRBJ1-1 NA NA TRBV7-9 TGTGCCAGCAGCTCGCACGGGACATCCTACACTGAAGCTTTCTTT CASSSHGTSYTEAFF
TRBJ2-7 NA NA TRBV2 TGTGCCAGCAGATCGGGGTCGGTCGAGCAGTACTTC CASRSGSVEQYF
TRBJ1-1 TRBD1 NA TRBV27 TGTGCCAGCAGTCAATTACAGGGGTCCACTGAAGCTTTCTTT CASSQLQGSTEAFF
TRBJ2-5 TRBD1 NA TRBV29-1 TGCAGCGGACAGGGGAATCGGGTGACCCAGTACTTC CSGQGNRVTQYF
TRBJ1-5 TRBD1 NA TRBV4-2 TGTGCCAGCAGCCAGACGACAGGGATAAGCAATCAGCCCCAGCATTTT CASSQTTGISNQPQHF
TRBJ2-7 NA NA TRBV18 TGTGCCAGCTCACCACCGTCCGAGCAGTACTTC CASSPPSEQYF
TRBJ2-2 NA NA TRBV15 TGTGCCACCAGCAGTCCGCGGGAAGACACCGGGGAGCTGTTTTTT CATSSPREDTGELFF
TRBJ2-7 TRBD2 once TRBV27 TGTGCCAGCAGCCAGACTCCGGGACTAGAGGCCTACGAGCAGTACTTC CASSQTPGLEAYEQYF
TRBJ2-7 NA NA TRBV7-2 TGTGCCAGCAGTTCACGGGGGGAGCAGTACTTC CASSSRGEQYF
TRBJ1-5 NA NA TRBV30 TGTGCCTGGAGTGGCGGGTCAGGCAATCAGCCCCAGCATTTT CAWSGGSGNQPQHF
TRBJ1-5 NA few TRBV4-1 TGCGCCAGCAGCCAAGTGATAAGTAATCAGCCCCAGCATTTT CASSQVISNQPQHF
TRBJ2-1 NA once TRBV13 TGTGCCAGCAGCTTTCTAGGAAATGAGCAGTTCTTC CASSFLGNEQFF
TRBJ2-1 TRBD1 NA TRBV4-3 TGCGCCAGCAGCCAAGGACCGGGACAGGGTCTAGTCCTCGGGCAGTTCTTC CASSQGPGQGLVLGQFF
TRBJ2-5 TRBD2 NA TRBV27 TGTGCCGTGGGGGGTGGCGGGAGTTTGCAGACCCAGTACTTC CAVGGGGSLQTQYF
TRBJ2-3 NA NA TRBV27 TGTGCCAGCAGTTCGACAGGGAGGCTCGCAGATACGCAGTATTTT CASSSTGRLADTQYF
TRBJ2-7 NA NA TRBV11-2 TGTGCCAGCAGCTTATTTTACGAGCAGTACTTC CASSLFYEQYF
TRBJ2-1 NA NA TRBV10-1 TGCGCCAGCAGTGAGTCCCAGGCCGGAGGTGGGCAGTTCTTC CASSESQAGGGQFF
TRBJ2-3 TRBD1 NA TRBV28 TGTGCCAGCAGTTCCAGGACAGGGTGGACAGATACGCAGTATTTT CASSSRTGWTDTQYF
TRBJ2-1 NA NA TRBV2 TGTGCCAACAAAAACACATGGACCCGGGAGCAGTTCTTC CANKNTWTREQFF
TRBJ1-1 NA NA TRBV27 TGTGCCAGCAGTATACAGATGAACACTGAAGCTTTCTTT CASSIQMNTEAFF
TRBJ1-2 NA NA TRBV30 TGTGCCTGGATTTCCGGGACGGATGGCTACACCTTC CAWISGTDGYTF
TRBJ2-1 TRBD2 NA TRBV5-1 TGCGCCAGCAGGTCTGGGACTAGCGGAGACCGCTCCTACAATGAGCAGTTCTTC CASRSGTSGDRSYNEQFF
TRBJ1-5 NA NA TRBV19 TGTGCCAGTAGTATAGGAGGGATCGGGAGCAATCAGCCCCAGCATTTT CASSIGGIGSNQPQHF
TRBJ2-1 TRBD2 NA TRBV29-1 TGCAGCGTTGTCAGGACTAGCGCTAGCTCCTACAATGAGCAGTTCTTC CSVVRTSASSYNEQFF
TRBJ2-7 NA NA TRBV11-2 TGTGCCAGCAGCTTAGGGGCGGGATTTTTATACGAGCAGTACTTC CASSLGAGFLYEQYF
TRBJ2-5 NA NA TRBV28 TGTGCCAGCAGTTTATTTGGGGGAGTAGGTGAGACCCAGTACTTC CASSLFGGVGETQYF
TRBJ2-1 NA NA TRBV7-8 TGTGCCAGCAGCTTACTGAATGAGCAGTTCTTC CASSLLNEQFF
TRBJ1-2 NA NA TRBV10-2 TGCGCCAGCAGTGAGTGGGGAAATGGCTACACCTTC CASSEWGNGYTF